The 9 T cell receptor beta chains given below trace back to one sample, sequenced in a study of blood T cell repertoires in COVID-19 (dated by TCRdb to the early 2020s). The library relied on the immunoSEQ multiplex PCR assay. The table comes from immuneACCESS by way of TCRdb, which keeps in-frame sequences with V and J called. Part of the clones is missing from these tables; in studies checked, under half for an unresolved V gene and the rest for unknown reasons. A total of some 200,000 clones appear in this sample, around 82% of them only once. Of the sample, approximately 10% is held by the ten largest clones. Sequencing used PBMCs or T cells enriched from blood (not recorded which). The receptor set was obtained from a man aged 35-49 years who had recovered from COVID-19.

This chain connects TRBV27 to TRBJ2-7; no reliable D call. V lost 5 bases and J lost 2, with 16 bases in between. Germline CDR1 reads MNHEY; CDR2 reads SMNVEV (reference sequence). This CDR3 contains 15 residues. The CDR3 sequence is CASSLGFLATYEQYF. CDR3 in DNA: TGTGCCAGCAGTCTGGGTTTTTTAGCAACCTACGAGCAGTACTTC.

This chain joins TRBV19 and TRBJ1-1; TRBD1 agrees at 9 bases. Losses at the gene ends were 6 bases for V and 3 bases for J; bases not matched to a gene: 2. Germline V gene data show CDR1 as LNHDA and CDR2 as SQIVND (reference sequence). There are 13 residues in the CDR3. This chain's CDR3 is CASSRQGDTEAFF. The CDR3 DNA reads TGTGCCAGTAGCAGACAGGGGGACACTGAAGCTTTCTTT.

The chain has TRBV18 and TRBJ2-1; D is unresolved. The germline V and J ends were trimmed by 3 bases and 12 bases, with 9 bases remaining between them. Germline V gene sequence: CDR1 KGHSH, CDR2 LQKENI. This CDR3 comprises 11 residues. The CDR3 DNA follows: TGTGCCAGCTCACCGGGTGGAGTGCAGTTCTTC. This gives the protein CASSPGGVQFF.

The chain employs TRBV19 and TRBJ1-2; 7 nucleotides match TRBD1. Germline V gene lookup returns CDR1 LNHDA and CDR2 SQIVND (reference sequence). The CDR3 contains 15 residues. Germline trimming cut 7 bases from V and 2 bases from J; bases unmatched to any gene: 10. CDR3 nucleotide sequence: TGTGCCAGTACCCCTATTGGGACAGAGAACTATGGCTACACCTTC. It specifies CASTPIGTENYGYTF.

The sample holds one count of this clone. The chain combines TRBV4-3 with TRBJ1-2, with D maybe TRBD1 (5 bases). The V gene lost 0 bases and the J gene lost 4 bases, with 15 bases spanning the gap. CDR1 and CDR2 from the germline V gene are LGHNA and YSLEER. The CDR3 is 16 amino acids. The CDR3 DNA is TGCGCCAGCAGCCAAGAGGGGCGGGGCGCGGGCTATGGCTACACCTTC. It encodes CASSQEGRGAGYGYTF.

The chain has TRBV27 and TRBJ1-3; no firm D call. CDR1 and CDR2 from the germline V gene are MNHEY and SMNVEV (reference sequence). V was clipped by 4 bases and J by 2 bases, with 6 bases between them. The length of the CDR3 is 13 residues. CDR3 loop: CASSWAAGNTIYF. CDR3 nucleotide sequence: TGTGCCAGCAGTTGGGCCGCTGGAAACACCATATATTTT.

This clone was found a few times. As DNA, the CDR3 is TGTGCCAGCAGCTTAGATGACCCCGGCGGGAGAGATACGCAGTATTTT. It codes for CASSLDDPGGRDTQYF. V usage is TRBV7-2 and J usage is TRBJ2-3; 7 nucleotides align to TRBD2. J was trimmed by 5 bases and V by 1 base; bases with no gene match: 9. Germline-derived CDR1 and CDR2 are SGHTA and FQGNSA. The CDR3 sequence is 16 residues long.

The chain is built from TRBV10-3 and TRBJ2-1; 11 positions agree with TRBD1. J was trimmed by 4 bases and V by 0 bases; bases with no gene match: 2. CDR1 and CDR2 from the germline V gene are ENHRY and SYGVKD. The CDR3 contains 16 residues. The CDR3 DNA sequence: TGTGCCATCAGTGAGTCGTGGGACAGGGGGTACAATGAGCAGTTCTTC. Protein sequence: CAISESWDRGYNEQFF.

The V call is TRBV27, the J call TRBJ2-7, with TRBD2 identical over 7 bases. The CDR3 runs 15 residues. Trimming at V came to 6 bases and at J to 3 bases, leaving 11 bases not matched to a gene. Per the germline V gene, CDR1 is MNHEY and CDR2 is SMNVEV (reference sequence). The CDR3 bases are TGTGCCAGCAGAGGAGGGACTAACAAATACTACGAGCAGTACTTC. Translated, it gives CASRGGTNKYYEQYF.